These 12 T cell receptor beta chains share one sample of origin, sequenced in a study of radiation and T cells in renal cell carcinoma. Time point defined: blood 4 weeks post-SBRT, at nephrectomy. The sample's treatment: 15 Gy SBRT to primary tumor, nephrectomy 4 weeks later. Data came from immunoSEQ multiplex PCR; TCRdb stores just in-frame clones and leaves some out. The table lists over 90,000 clones, more than 65% of them singletons. The sequenced sample was blood, obtained from a patient whose treatment included radiotherapy and nephrectomy. All receptors come from a man aged 60 to 75 with renal cell carcinoma.

This chain links TRBV5-6 with TRBJ2-1, with 9 bases matching TRBD2. Trimming took 3 bases from V and 3 from J; bases not matched to a gene: 7. The germline V gene encodes CDR1 SGHDT and CDR2 YYEEEE. CDR3 length: 16 amino acids. The CDR3 is CASSSLTSGFYNEQFF. The CDR3, as DNA: TGTGCCAGCAGCTCTCTGACTAGCGGCTTCTACAATGAGCAGTTCTTC. The full variable domain, its missing parts supplied by reference TRBV5-6 and TRBJ2-1, is DAGVTQSPTHLIKTRGQQVTLRCSPKSGHDTVSWYQQALGQGPQFIFQYYEEEERQRGNFPDRFSGHQFPNYSSELNVNALLLGDSALYLCASSSLTSGFYNEQFFGPGTRLTVL.

The V call is TRBV6-1, the J call TRBJ1-5, with D possibly matching TRBD1 (5 bases). This CDR3 has 17 residues. Trimming took off 1 base at V and 1 base at J, with 14 bases between the two ends. Germline V gene data show CDR1 as MNHNS and CDR2 as SASEGT. The CDR3 is CASSEVQGTWSNQPQHF. For the CDR3, the DNA is TGTGCCAGCAGTGAAGTCCAGGGAACGTGGAGCAATCAGCCCCAGCATTTT.

The chain is built from TRBV14 and TRBJ2-2; D call uncertain. The CDR3 is made up of 14 amino acids. The V gene lost 4 bases and the J gene lost 7 bases, with 13 bases spanning the gap. Germline V gene data show CDR1 as SGHDN and CDR2 as FVKESK. In DNA, the CDR3 is TGTGCCAGCAGCCTCTCGTCCCTGAGCGGGGAGCTGTTTTTT. Encoded protein: CASSLSSLSGELFF.

The rearrangement links TRBV30 to TRBJ2-5, with 11 positions matching TRBD2. Germline CDR1 and CDR2: GTSNPN and SVGIG (reference sequence). Trimming removed 1 base from V and 1 base from J; junction bases left unmatched: 2. CDR3 size: 15 residues. CDR3 bases: TGTGCCTGGAGTGGGGGACTAGCGGTCCAAGAGACCCAGTACTTC. Residues: CAWSGGLAVQETQYF.

This clone is classed as medium-sized. The chain recombines TRBV19 with TRBJ2-1, with 10 bases matching TRBD1. V was pared by 2 bases and J by 2 bases, with 6 bases of the junction left unmatched. CDR1 is LNHDA, CDR2 SQIVND, per germline (reference sequence). CDR3 size: 17 residues. CDR3 sequence: CASSIRGTGVAYNEQFF. Here the CDR3 DNA reads TGTGCCAGTAGTATAAGGGGGACAGGGGTAGCCTACAATGAGCAGTTCTTC.

Comments on this clone: One junction end disagrees with the germline gene, perhaps due to a read error. The V gene is TRBV4-3, the J gene TRBJ2-1; 10 positions match TRBD1. Germline CDR1 reads LGHNA; CDR2 reads YSLEER. The CDR3 is 14 amino acids. This CDR3 reads CASSQESGQGFYVF. CDR3 DNA: TGCGCCAGCAGCCAAGAATCGGGACAGGGGTTTTACGTCTTC.

This chain links TRBV4-2 with TRBJ1-2; D is possibly TRBD1 (5 bases). There are 12 residues in the CDR3. The V end lost 4 bases, the J end lost 5 bases, and 8 bases lay between the germline ends. CDR1 and CDR2 (germline): LGHNA, YNFKEQ. The CDR3 DNA reads as TGTGCCAGCAGCCCAGGGCAGTATGGCTACACCTTC. Translating gives CASSPGQYGYTF.

There are a few counts of this clone. V and J are TRBV7-6 and TRBJ2-5; D is unclear. Per germline, CDR1 SGHVS and CDR2 FNYEAQ. The CDR3 runs 9 residues. Trimming left V 8 bases short and J 6 bases short, with 4 bases between. CDR3 DNA: TGTGCCAGCCTTAAGACCCAGTACTTC. Residues: CASLKTQYF.

The rearrangement links TRBV6-1 to TRBJ2-1; TRBD2 aligns across 8 bases. The V and J ends lost 7 bases and 5 bases, in that order; junction bases with no gene match: 7. The CDR3 runs 14 residues. CDR1 and CDR2 from the germline V gene are MNHNS and SASEGT. Here the CDR3 DNA reads TGTGCCAGCAATCCCCGGGAGGGTAACAATGAGCAGTTCTTC. Its translation: CASNPREGNNEQFF.

The V gene is TRBV28, the J gene TRBJ2-7; the match to TRBD2 covers 11 bases. CDR1 and CDR2 (germline): MDHEN, SYDVKM. The CDR3 covers 20 residues. V lost 2 bases to trimming and J lost 0 bases; unmatched junction nucleotides: 15. CDR3 coding DNA: TGTGCCAGCAGTTTACTCGGGGCCGGACTAGCGGGTTCAAGCTCCTACGAGCAGTACTTC. It specifies CASSLLGAGLAGSSSYEQYF.

J is TRBJ2-5 and V is TRBV7-9; 7 bases line up with TRBD1. Germline assignment: CDR1 SEHNR and CDR2 FQNEAQ (reference sequence). CDR3 length equals 13 residues. V was pared by 4 bases and J by 6 bases, with 5 bases of the junction left unmatched. The DNA for the CDR3 is TGTGCCAGCAGCTCGACAGGGAGAAAGACCCAGTACTTC. As protein: CASSSTGRKTQYF.

In DNA, the CDR3 is TGCGCCAGCAGCCGCGACGGGGGGCCCACAGATACGCAGTATTTT. Encoded protein: CASSRDGGPTDTQYF. The chain links TRBV5-1 to TRBJ2-3; possibly TRBD2 for D (7 bases). Trimming took 4 bases from V and 2 from J, leaving 14 bases between them. The CDR3 totals 15 residues. Germline CDR1 and CDR2: SGHRS and YFSETQ. Full variable domain (rest looked up from reference TRBV5-1 and TRBJ2-3): KAGVTQTPRYLIKTRGQQVTLSCSPISGHRSVSWYQQTPGQGLQFLFEYFSETQRNKGNFPGRFSGRQFSNSRSEMNVSTLELGDSALYLCASSRDGGPTDTQYFGPGTRLTVL.